A single sample is the source of the 16 T cell receptor beta chains below, sequenced in a study of T cells after yellow fever vaccination. TCRdb analysed the 5' RACE reads with MiXCR anew, one entry per CDR3 protein. This table holds some 500,000 distinct CDR3 sequences, about 14% found once. Specimen: PBMCs, collected on the day of the yellow fever booster vaccination. The receptors come from a man aged 25 to 45 who received the YFV17D yellow fever vaccine.

The table lists this clonotype with a few counts. The V call is TRBV29-1, the J call TRBJ2-1; D is perhaps TRBD1 or TRBD2 (5 bases each). The germline V gene has CDR1 SQVTM and CDR2 ANQGSEA. Trimming removed 0 bases from V and 9 bases from J, with 21 bases in between. This CDR3 is built from 16 residues. CDR3: CSVEDFKPGAWGEQFF. Here the CDR3 DNA reads TGCAGCGTTGAAGATTTTAAGCCCGGGGCATGGGGTGAGCAGTTCTTC.

The V and J genes are TRBV7-9 and TRBJ2-1; the D gene is possibly TRBD1 (5 bases). This CDR3 is built from 14 residues. Trimming took 7 bases from V and 2 from J, leaving 12 bases between them. Germline CDR1 SEHNR, CDR2 FQNEAQ (reference sequence). The CDR3 DNA sequence: TGTGCCAGCACCACGACAGCGACCTACAATGAGCAGTTCTTC. It specifies CASTTTATYNEQFF.

This clonotype was seen a few times. DNA for the CDR3: TGTGCCAGCACCCCGACGGTTGGCTCCTACAATGAGCAGTTCTTC. It translates to CASTPTVGSYNEQFF. The gene calls are TRBV6-1 and TRBJ2-1; D gene ambiguous. V shed 7 bases and J shed 0 bases, with 13 bases lying between them. Looked up from germline, CDR1 is MNHNS and CDR2 is SASEGT. The CDR3 has 15 residues.

This clonotype was recorded a few times. This rearrangement joins TRBV7-9 to TRBJ2-3; D not resolved. The CDR3 loop spans 11 amino acids. V lost 5 bases and J lost 10, with 10 bases in between. From germline, CDR1 is SEHNR and CDR2 FQNEAQ (reference sequence). DNA for the CDR3: TGTGCCAGCAGCCCCGACTGGGCGCAGTATTTT. This codes for CASSPDWAQYF.

The table lists this clonotype with many counts. V and J are TRBV12-3 or TRBV12-4 and TRBJ2-1; 10 bases are a match to TRBD2. V lost 6 bases, J lost 2 bases, and 4 bases stayed unmatched. The CDR3 loop spans 15 amino acids. Here the CDR3 DNA reads TGTGCCAGCAGCCTAAGCGGGAGGGCCTACAATGAGCAGTTCTTC. Encoded protein: CASSLSGRAYNEQFF.

This clonotype was observed a handful of times. This chain joins TRBV7-2 and TRBJ2-1; D may match TRBD1 or TRBD2 (5 bases each). CDR3 length: 17 residues. Germline-derived CDR1 and CDR2 are SGHTA and FQGNSA. Trimming took off 2 bases at V and 5 bases at J, with 19 bases between the two ends. The DNA for the CDR3 is TGTGCCAGCAGCTTACGGCCGGCAGGGACCGTAAACAATGAGCAGTTCTTC. Protein sequence: CASSLRPAGTVNNEQFF.

This clonotype has only one observation. The CDR3 end shows no conserved phenylalanine or tryptophan, and so a read error is likely. The DNA is omitted, as the CDR3 cannot be located on it reliably, and the CDR3 follows TCRdb's listing. This sequence joins TRBV18 and TRBJ1-1; the DNA was not compared with TRBD1, the D call given in the table. CDR1 KGHSH and CDR2 LQKENI come from the germline V gene. The CDR3 contains 8 residues when both ends are counted. CDR3 residues: CAQLQGPN.

The chain carries TRBV10-1 and TRBJ2-7; weak D call: TRBD1 (6 bases). V was shortened by 4 bases and J by 5 bases, with 15 bases between the two germline ends. CDR1 and CDR2 (germline): WNHNN, SYGVQD (reference sequence). This CDR3 is built from 14 residues. The CDR3 region has the DNA TGCGCCAGCAGTGGAACACAGGGTTTGAACGAGCAGTACTTC. Amino acid sequence: CASSGTQGLNEQYF.

This clonotype was seen more than once but under ten times. The V gene is TRBV20-1, the J gene TRBJ2-1; TRBD2 aligns across 13 bases. From germline, CDR1 is DFQATT and CDR2 SNEGSKA (reference sequence). This CDR3 spans 13 amino acids. Germline trimming cut 8 bases from V and 8 bases from J; bases unmatched to any gene: 6. The CDR3 bases are TGCAGTTACGGGACTAGCGGGATTTATGAGCAGTTCTTC. It translates to CSYGTSGIYEQFF.

The chain has TRBV30 and TRBJ2-2, with D unresolved. The V gene's germline CDR1 is GTSNPN and CDR2 SVGIG (reference sequence). Trimming pared 1 base from V and 4 bases from J, leaving 10 bases between. CDR3 length equals 14 residues. The CDR3 bases are TGTGCCTGGAGTGGAGACTCAACCACCGGGGAGCTGTTTTTT. Protein product: CAWSGDSTTGELFF.

This clonotype has a handful of counts. The chain recombines TRBV11-2 with TRBJ2-1; D uncertain. The V end lost 8 bases, the J end lost 10 bases, and 9 bases lay between the germline ends. The germline gives CDR1 SGHAT, CDR2 FQNNGV. This CDR3 spans 10 amino acids. Here the CDR3 DNA reads TGTGCCAGCGTTGATAAGGAGCAGTTCTTC. Its translation: CASVDKEQFF.

This clonotype was found a few times. The V gene is TRBV29-1, the J gene TRBJ1-5, with TRBD1 as a possible D gene (5 bases). V was clipped by 6 bases and J by 0 bases, with 6 bases between them. Germline V CDR1 and CDR2: SQVTM, ANQGSEA. This CDR3 has 12 residues. CDR3 coding DNA: TGCAGCGTGAGGGGTAGCAATCAGCCCCAGCATTTT. It specifies CSVRGSNQPQHF. Combining the CDR3 with reference TRBV29-1 and TRBJ1-5 gives the whole variable domain SAVISQKPSRDICQRGTSLTIQCQVDSQVTMMFWYRQQPGQSLTLIATANQGSEATYESGFVIDKFPISRPNLTFSTLTVSNMSPEDSSIYLCSVRGSNQPQHFGDGTRLSIL.

This clonotype was observed a handful of times. This rearrangement joins TRBV12-3 or TRBV12-4 to TRBJ2-5, with D maybe TRBD1 (6 bases). CDR3 length: 17 residues. V shed 1 base and J shed 0 bases, with 15 bases lying between them. CDR3 DNA: TGTGCCAGCAGTTTAGGGGGGATCAGGGGACACCAAGAGACCCAGTACTTC. This encodes CASSLGGIRGHQETQYF.

This clonotype was seen only a few times. The V gene is TRBV19, the J gene TRBJ2-1; 8 positions agree with TRBD1. Germline values: CDR1 LNHDA, CDR2 SQIVND (reference sequence). The CDR3 loop spans 14 amino acids. V lost 9 bases and J lost 3; bases outside the gene matches: 7. The CDR3 here is CASPTGTGYNEQFF. Written as DNA, the CDR3 is TGTGCCAGCCCCACCGGGACAGGCTACAATGAGCAGTTCTTC.

In this sample, this clonotype turned up a few times. The CDR3 bases are TGTGCCACCAGCAGAGGGAAGCGGGAGGGCGGCGAGCAGTACTTC. It encodes CATSRGKREGGEQYF. V gene TRBV15 combines with J gene TRBJ2-7, with TRBD2 identical over 10 bases. V gave up 1 base and J gave up 6 bases; unmatched junction bases: 6. The CDR3 has 15 residues. CDR1 and CDR2 (germline): LNHNV, YYDKDF (reference sequence).

There are a few counts of this clonotype. V is TRBV29-1 and J is TRBJ1-3; possible D gene TRBD1, 6 bases. This CDR3 is 13 amino acids long. V gave up 4 bases and J gave up 2 bases, with 9 bases separating them. In germline, CDR1 is SQVTM, CDR2 ANQGSEA. The CDR3 coding sequence is TGCAGCGTTGTATCAGGGGCTGGAAACACCATATATTTT. This sequence encodes CSVVSGAGNTIYF.